The rows below give T cell receptor beta chains drawn from one sample of a study of T cell responses to AZD1222 COVID-19 vaccine. Assay: immunoSEQ multiplex PCR; the TCRdb copy retains only in-frame clones and omits some. Of under 200,000 clones listed, 85% to 95% are singletons. This specimen consisted of peripheral blood, obtained on day 0 of AZD1222 vaccination. These receptor sequences come from an adult in good health. Each CDR3 is given with its conserved first and last residue. A D gene is named only where the DNA matches it firmly. Size is stated for part of the rows, as once, few or many counts, or as a class when the clone is expanded.

>TRBJ1-1|-|TRBV5-8|-
CASSPDSSEAFF
TGTGCCAGCAGCCCCGACTCGAGTGAAGCTTTCTTT
>TRBJ2-7|TRBD1|TRBV19|-
CASSSRTGSPYEQYF
TGTGCCAGTAGTTCCCGGACAGGGTCCCCCTACGAGCAGTACTTC
>TRBJ1-5|-|TRBV6-1|-
CASSEATDSQPQHF
TGTGCCAGCAGTGAAGCTACAGACAGTCAGCCCCAGCATTTT
>TRBJ2-5|-|TRBV2|-
CASSQSRGGQETQYF
TGTGCCAGCAGTCAAAGTAGGGGGGGGCAAGAGACCCAGTACTTC
>TRBJ2-7|-|TRBV28|-
CASRRDTMGGGGEQYF
TGTGCCAGCAGACGGGATACGATGGGAGGGGGCGGCGAGCAGTACTTC
>TRBJ2-2|-|TRBV5-6|-
CASSPAEGRGNTGELFF
TGTGCCAGCAGCCCGGCGGAGGGCAGGGGGAACACCGGGGAGCTGTTTTTT
>TRBJ1-1|-|TRBV2|-
CASSVVTVNTEAFF
TGTGCCAGCAGTGTTGTGACTGTGAACACTGAAGCTTTCTTT
>TRBJ1-1|-|TRBV30|-
CAWNEEAPAEAFF
TGTGCCTGGAACGAGGAGGCGCCCGCTGAAGCTTTCTTT
>TRBJ2-3|TRBD1|TRBV10-1|-
CASSPGTGIPDTQYF
TGCGCCAGCAGCCCCGGGACAGGGATCCCAGATACGCAGTATTTT
>TRBJ1-6|-|TRBV28|-
CASRRPGLALHF
TGTGCCAGCCGAAGACCCGGGTTAGCCCTCCACTTT
>TRBJ1-2|-|TRBV18|-
CASSPADRGYGYTF
TGTGCCAGCTCACCGGCGGACAGAGGCTATGGCTACACCTTC
>TRBJ1-1|-|TRBV18|-
CASSPGTVNTEAFF
TGTGCCAGCTCACCGGGTACAGTGAACACTGAAGCTTTCTTT
>TRBJ1-2|-|TRBV2|-
CASSGRTEAYGYTF
TGTGCCAGCAGTGGAAGGACAGAAGCCTATGGCTACACCTTC
>TRBJ2-3|-|TRBV5-1|-
CASSLAGTDTQYF
TGCGCCAGCAGCTTGGCCGGTACAGATACGCAGTATTTT
>TRBJ2-2|-|TRBV27|-
CASSFRVAANTGELFF
TGTGCCAGCAGTTTCCGAGTAGCGGCGAACACCGGGGAGCTGTTTTTT
>TRBJ2-3|-|TRBV29-1|-
CSAEYGTDTQYF
TGCAGCGCGGAGTATGGCACAGATACGCAGTATTTT
>TRBJ1-1|-|TRBV7-9|-
CASSSWTDNTEAFF
TGTGCCAGCAGCTCGTGGACCGATAACACTGAAGCTTTCTTT
>TRBJ1-5|TRBD1|TRBV5-8|-
CASSLTGPRNQPQHF
TGTGCCAGCAGCCTGACAGGGCCCCGCAATCAGCCCCAGCATTTT
>TRBJ1-2|TRBD1|TRBV5-1|-
CASSPGQVDGYTF
TGCGCCAGCAGCCCCGGACAGGTGGATGGCTACACCTTC
>TRBJ2-5|TRBD1|TRBV18|-
CASSQQGRSLETQYF
TGTGCCAGCTCTCAACAGGGGCGGTCGTTAGAGACCCAGTACTTC
>TRBJ2-7|-|TRBV23-1|-
CASSYDSRESDF
TGCGCCAGCTCATACGACTCGAGGGAGTCGGACTTC
>TRBJ2-5|-|TRBV19|-
CASSIRYPASGETQYF
TGTGCCAGTAGTATACGCTACCCAGCATCGGGAGAGACCCAGTACTTC
>TRBJ1-1|-|TRBV15|once
CATSRGGRMNTEAFF
TGTGCCACCAGCAGAGGGGGCAGGATGAACACTGAAGCTTTCTTT
>TRBJ1-2|TRBD1|TRBV2|-
CASSEAAPGQGYGYTF
TGTGCCAGCAGTGAAGCCGCCCCGGGACAGGGTTATGGCTACACCTTC
>TRBJ2-7|-|TRBV3-1/TRBV3-2|-
CASSQDWGVVSYEQYF
TGTGCCAGCAGCCAAGATTGGGGCGTGGTTTCCTACGAGCAGTACTTC